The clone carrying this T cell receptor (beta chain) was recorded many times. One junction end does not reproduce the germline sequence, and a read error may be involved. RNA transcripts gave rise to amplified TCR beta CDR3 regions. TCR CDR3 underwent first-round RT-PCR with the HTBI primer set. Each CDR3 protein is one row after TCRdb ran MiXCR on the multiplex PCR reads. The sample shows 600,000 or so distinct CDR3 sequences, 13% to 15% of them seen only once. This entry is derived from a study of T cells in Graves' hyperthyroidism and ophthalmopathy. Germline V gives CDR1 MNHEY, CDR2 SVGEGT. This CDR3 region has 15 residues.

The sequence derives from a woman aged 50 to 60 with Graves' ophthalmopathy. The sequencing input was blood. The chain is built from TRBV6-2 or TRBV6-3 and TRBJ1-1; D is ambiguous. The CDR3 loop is CASSYFSGPNTKAFF. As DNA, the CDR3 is TGTGCCAGCAGTTACTTTTCAGGACCGAACACTAAAGCTTTCTTT.